The 12 T cell receptor beta chains below were found in one sample sequenced in a study of blood T cell repertoires in COVID-19. Generated by immunoSEQ multiplex PCR, the TCRdb table keeps only in-frame clones and is missing some. In the table there are about 100,000 clones, less than 90% of which are singletons. The source material was peripheral blood. All receptors come from a man in his 70s with active or convalescent COVID-19.

CDR3 amino acids: CASSLNQGVYEQYF. The DNA of the CDR3 is TGTGCCAGCAGCTTAAATCAGGGGGTATACGAGCAGTACTTC. The chain employs TRBV7-9 and TRBJ2-7, with 7 bases that match TRBD1. This CDR3 has 14 amino acids. CDR1 and CDR2 from the germline V gene are SEHNR and FQNEAQ (reference sequence). The trim removed 2 bases at V and 4 bases at J, leaving 5 bases unmatched.

In nucleotides, the CDR3 is TGTGCCAGCTCACCACTAGCGGGGGGGCCTCGCACAGATACGCAGTATTTT. Translation gives CASSPLAGGPRTDTQYF. The rearrangement uses TRBV18 and TRBJ2-3; 11 nucleotides match TRBD2. This CDR3 spans 17 amino acids. Losses at the gene ends were 1 base for V and 1 base for J; bases not matched to a gene: 4. Germline CDR1 KGHSH, CDR2 LQKENI.

The genes are TRBV12-3 or TRBV12-4 and TRBJ1-4, with unresolved D. V lost 1 base to trimming and J lost 14 bases, with 11 bases between them. CDR3 length: 12 residues. CDR3 sequence reads: CASSLGGGLLFF. The CDR3 DNA follows: TGTGCCAGCAGTTTAGGCGGCGGGCTCCTGTTTTTT.

In regard to this clone: An end of the junction does not agree with germline; a read error may underlie this. This rearrangement joins TRBV19 to TRBJ2-3, with a possible D match to TRBD1 (5 bases). Germline V gives CDR1 LNHDA, CDR2 SQIVND (reference sequence). The CDR3 consists of 16 residues. The CDR3 DNA reads TGTGCCAGTAGTGTAGAGTATGATTTGGGGCTGGTGACGCAGTATTTT. Its translation: CASSVEYDLGLVTQYF.

This clone was seen a handful of times. This CDR3 reads CASTPPPAGLAGGRGTGELFF. The CDR3 nucleotides are TGTGCCAGCACCCCACCCCCGGCGGGACTAGCGGGGGGGCGTGGCACCGGGGAGCTGTTTTTT. The genes are TRBV6-8 and TRBJ2-2; 16 bases are shared with TRBD2. The V segment lost 7 bases and the J segment 4 bases; nucleotides outside the gene matches: 18. Germline CDR1 MNHGY, CDR2 SAAAGT. The CDR3 runs 21 residues.

The J gene is TRBJ2-7, the V gene TRBV6-2 or TRBV6-3, with D unclear. The CDR3 is 11 amino acids. Per the germline V gene, CDR1 is MNHEY and CDR2 is SVGEGT. Trimming left V 6 bases short and J 4 bases short, with 7 bases between. The CDR3 reads CASSPRYEQYF. CDR3 nucleotides: TGTGCCAGCAGCCCTCGGTACGAGCAGTACTTC.

The V call is TRBV4-2, the J call TRBJ1-2; 11 bases agree with TRBD1. Trimming took 3 bases from V and 4 from J; bases not matched to a gene: 1. In germline, CDR1 is LGHNA, CDR2 YNFKEQ. This CDR3 has 14 amino acids. The CDR3 protein is CASSQDRGPYGYTF. CDR3 DNA sequence: TGTGCCAGCAGCCAGGACAGGGGGCCCTATGGCTACACCTTC.

This sequence joins TRBV19 and TRBJ1-1, with 7 bases aligning to TRBD1. There are 13 residues in the CDR3. V trimming: 5 bases; J trimming: 5 bases; junction bases outside the gene matches: 5. CDR1 LNHDA and CDR2 SQIVND come from the germline V gene (reference sequence). The CDR3 DNA reads as TGTGCCAGTAGTCCAATGACAGGGACTGAAGCTTTCTTT. As protein: CASSPMTGTEAFF.

The V gene is TRBV5-4, the J gene TRBJ1-1; the match to TRBD1 covers 7 bases. From germline, CDR1 is SGHNT and CDR2 YYREEE (reference sequence). V trimming: 4 bases; J trimming: 1 base; junction bases outside the gene matches: 4. The CDR3 extends over 14 amino acids. CDR3 protein: CASSNQGGNTEAFF. The CDR3 nucleotides are TGTGCCAGCAGCAACCAGGGGGGGAACACTGAAGCTTTCTTT.

The V and J genes are TRBV23-1 and TRBJ2-2, with D possibly being TRBD2 (6 bases). TRBV23-1 is an open reading frame, and its role is uncertain. There are 15 residues in the CDR3. Between the trimmed V and J ends, which lost 4 bases and 6 bases, there was a span of 15 bases. CDR3 loop: CASSRHGREAGELFF. The CDR3 DNA sequence: TGCGCCAGCAGTCGACACGGCAGGGAGGCCGGGGAGCTGTTTTTT.

This chain connects TRBV5-1 to TRBJ2-5, with D unclear. Germline loops: CDR1 SGHRS, CDR2 YFSETQ. The CDR3 is 12 amino acids. The V end lost 3 bases, the J end lost 0 bases, and 3 bases lay between the germline ends. CDR3 coding DNA: TGCGCCAGCAGCTCCAACCAAGAGACCCAGTACTTC. Translated: CASSSNQETQYF.

V gene TRBV5-4 combines with J gene TRBJ1-1; 8 nucleotides line up with TRBD1. The CDR3 totals 16 residues. Looked up from germline, CDR1 is SGHNT and CDR2 is YYREEE (reference sequence). V was pared by 7 bases and J by 6 bases, with 17 bases of the junction left unmatched. CDR3 region: CASFLRGGQGSAEAFF. Written as DNA, the CDR3 is TGTGCCAGCTTCTTGAGGGGAGGACAGGGTTCGGCTGAAGCTTTCTTT.